These T cell receptor beta chains were read from a single sample in a study of T-cell reconstitution after alpha-beta-depleted transplantation in children. TCRdb re-derived calls from the PCR reads in MiXCR, one entry per CDR3 protein. The sample lists 500,000 or so distinct CDR3 sequences; roughly an eighth were seen once. Source: PBMCs, mostly from graft donor cells, taken 180 days after TCRalphabeta/CD19-depleted stem cell transplant. The receptors originated from a female patient under 10 years old who had a stem cell transplant for aplastic anemia, so the T cells may come from the graft donor. Each CDR3 is given without its conserved first and last residue. The order of the fields is V gene, clone size, CDR3 protein. Not every row has a clone size; where given, it reads once, few, many or a size class.

TRBV18 few ASSPGIPDTQY
TRBV2 NA ASRGTSGKADTQY
TRBV18 few ASSPVAGELAKNIQY
TRBV11-3 few ASSSYVNEQF
TRBV3-1 few ASSRGGRTQY
TRBV11-2 NA ASSVTGTGLLSSGNTIY
TRBV10-2 NA ATFRDRGPLSYEQY
TRBV29-1 NA SVEGRGETGYEQY
TRBV7-9 NA ASSGPADANTGELF
TRBV29-1 NA SGQGGLEQF
TRBV6-2/TRBV6-3 many ASSRQGDEQY
TRBV4-2 NA ASSQALGLAGDVFEDEQY
TRBV7-9 few ASSLELGYYEQY
TRBV7-2 many ASSLRTGAGETQY
TRBV28 few ASSLWTSGTKQF
TRBV5-1 many ASAQGATNEKLF
TRBV5-1 many ASSLGTSSGANVLT
TRBV12-3/TRBV12-4 NA ARSLEGYNQPQH
TRBV6-1 many ASRGLAKNIQY
TRBV5-5 few ASSLSRDYEQY
TRBV28 NA ASSLWGDSYEQY
TRBV27 few ASRMGYEQF
TRBV7-9 many ASSLSGTAVNEQF
TRBV18 NA ASSPGGRRADTQY
TRBV12-3/TRBV12-4 few ASSLLPVEKLF
TRBV5-6 NA ASSLGPWDETQY
TRBV24-1 few ATSDPPWKSLSNQPQH
TRBV7-9 few ASSPLRRRADTQY
TRBV7-2 few ASSYPGPPTDTQY
TRBV12-3/TRBV12-4 NA ASSSLADPQETQY
TRBV10-3 NA AISEGTARKNNEQF
TRBV7-6 NA ASSPNTPVWSTDTQY
TRBV28 NA ASLKRAYGYT
TRBV9 few ASSGDRGRTDTQY
TRBV12-3/TRBV12-4 few ASRNGGSSYNEQF
TRBV7-6 NA ASSLRSARGDYGYT
TRBV5-1 few ASSLVGRDRAYNSPLH
TRBV28 NA ASSSSGTRTEAF
TRBV19 few ASTRDGSRYNEQF
TRBV28 few ASSLMLVGVGELF
TRBV12-3/TRBV12-4 many ASSHRGANYGYT
TRBV9 many ASSVVAGGDLSEAF
TRBV28 NA ASGGMVQPQH
TRBV9 few ASSPRPQETQY
TRBV3-1 few ASTPEGGGFQETQY
TRBV11-2 few ASSSTGRQGDFGANVLT
TRBV4-1 few ASSQDEAYEQY